This T cell receptor beta chain was identified in a study of cytomegalovirus exposure and HLA in healthy donors. Study in general: The approximately 680 first-cohort repertoires and the 110 or so validation repertoires shared the same platform, a later analysis reported. General study findings and limits: The study flagged approximately 180 TCR beta chains as cytomegalovirus-associated. Among the CMV-associated chains, three were confirmed in vitro as specific for CMV antigens.

The germline V gene encodes CDR1 MNHEY and CDR2 SVGAGI. With 6 bases removed from V and 2 bases from J, the gap between germline ends came to 15 bases. The CDR3 totals 15 residues. Libraries were prepared by immunoSEQ multiplex PCR; TCRdb keeps only in-frame clonotypes and omits some of them. Seen here are approximately 62,000 clones, just over 90% observed once, and the top ten hold roughly 1.3%. The donors were in the approximately 130-subject validation cohort; that cohort was separate from the roughly 700-subject first cohort. Turning to this clone: Its antigen is not identified.

What was sequenced was PBMCs. The origin of this receptor is a woman aged 18-35 years in good health and CMV-seronegative. This rearrangement joins TRBV6-5 to TRBJ2-3, with TRBD2 as a possible D gene (6 bases). CDR3 amino acids: CASRGGETHTDTQYF. The CDR3 DNA reads as TGTGCCAGCAGGGGAGGAGAAACGCACACAGATACGCAGTATTTT.